The TCR beta chain under discussion was sequenced for a study of human T cells and chemical hapten exposure. In the study overall: TCR yields differed between samples (mainly from small differences in pooled library volume).

Each CDR3 protein is one row after TCRdb ran MiXCR on the RACE reads. The repertoire holds 85,000 or so distinct CDR3 sequences, with 11% as singletons. General study results and limits: Large CDR3 similarity clusters arose significantly more often from expanded TCRs than from controls. Because they had alopecia, donors may respond immunologically unlike healthy people.

This clonotype has more than one count but fewer than ten. Its antigen is not identified. Time point of the sample: patch test 2, 6 weeks after DPC sensitization. The sample's treatment: therapeutic diphenylcyclopropenone sensitization with weekly scalp DPC. Unfractionated whole blood yielded total RNA. J lost 3 bases, V lost 5 bases, and 4 bases had no gene match. From germline, CDR1 is SGHTA and CDR2 FQGTGA. The CDR3 loop spans 13 amino acids. The V gene is TRBV7-3, the J gene TRBJ2-7; 7 bases align to TRBD1. The material sequenced was whole blood, taken in connection with sensitization to the hapten diphenylcyclopropenone (DPC). The clonotype originates from a man aged 18 to 30 with alopecia areata. Some clones in this sample may be carry-over from other donors' samples. CDR3 loop: CASSPYRGYEQYV. In DNA form, the CDR3 reads TGTGCCAGCAGCCCCTACAGGGGCTACGAGCAGTACGTC.